These T cell receptor beta chains were read from a single sample in a study of shared clonotypes between healthy human individuals. The data were produced by immunoSEQ multiplex PCR, yet TCRdb's version contains in-frame clones alone and is incomplete. The sample includes 2 million to 2.5 million clones, 95% of them seen just once. The sequenced material came from naive CD4+ T cells sorted from blood. The origin of the receptors is a man younger than 30 in good health. Both conserved end residues are trimmed from each CDR3.

v_call	j_call	cdr3_aa
TRBV5-3	TRBJ2-7	ARSNLAKEQY
TRBV25-1	TRBJ1-2	ASSEAGAYGYT
TRBV4-2	TRBJ1-3	ASSQVGQTGNTIY
TRBV6-6	TRBJ2-5	ASSYGGSGVTQY
TRBV6-1	TRBJ2-7	ASSELTQGQEQY
TRBV19	TRBJ2-4	ASSHRGPGQGILAKNIQY
TRBV30	TRBJ1-2	AWAPGPNYGYT
TRBV6-1	TRBJ1-2	ASTVNYGYT
TRBV19	TRBJ1-5	ASSPGVPQPQH
TRBV19	TRBJ2-2	ASLGQVNTGELF
TRBV14	TRBJ1-4	ASSQDLIGGAANEKLF
TRBV6-5	TRBJ2-6	ASGRQTSGANVLT
TRBV27	TRBJ1-5	ASSFPQRDRISNQPQH
TRBV21-1	TRBJ2-3	ASSKEGTGRTDTQY
TRBV7-2	TRBJ2-2	ASSLLANTGELF
TRBV19	TRBJ2-7	ASLAAGEVEQY
TRBV10-1	TRBJ2-4	ASSAEGRAYHLAKNIQY
TRBV6-1	TRBJ1-5	ASSDRGSNQPQH
TRBV7-2	TRBJ2-7	ASSPSRDSYEQY
TRBV18	TRBJ2-2	ASSPRTGPDTGELF
TRBV4-1	TRBJ2-5	ASSQGQGAQETQY
TRBV5-1	TRBJ1-4	ASSPTGANEKLF
TRBV10-3	TRBJ1-4	AISQRDRVGEKLF
TRBV30	TRBJ2-3	AWSVRSGRADTQY
TRBV5-1	NA	ASSLLTLQETQY
TRBV18	TRBJ1-6	ASSPDLPQSKNSPLH
TRBV7-2	TRBJ1-2	ASSPGPQNYGYT
TRBV7-9	TRBJ1-1	ASSPQGTTEAF
TRBV7-3	TRBJ1-1	ASSSGQGGRAF
TRBV18	TRBJ2-7	ASSPTLLAGGTYEQY
TRBV5-1	TRBJ1-3	ASSGQGAQGNTIY
TRBV5-6	TRBJ1-2	ASSTGTLAIGYT
TRBV10-1	TRBJ2-2	ASSERTLTGELF
TRBV10-3	TRBJ2-1	AIRGQGAGSGPTGTSGKNEQF
TRBV25-1	TRBJ1-4	ASSTNLGGRQEKLF
TRBV5-1	TRBJ1-6	ASSPMQGGNSPLH
TRBV5-1	TRBJ1-1	ASSLDRGGNTEAF